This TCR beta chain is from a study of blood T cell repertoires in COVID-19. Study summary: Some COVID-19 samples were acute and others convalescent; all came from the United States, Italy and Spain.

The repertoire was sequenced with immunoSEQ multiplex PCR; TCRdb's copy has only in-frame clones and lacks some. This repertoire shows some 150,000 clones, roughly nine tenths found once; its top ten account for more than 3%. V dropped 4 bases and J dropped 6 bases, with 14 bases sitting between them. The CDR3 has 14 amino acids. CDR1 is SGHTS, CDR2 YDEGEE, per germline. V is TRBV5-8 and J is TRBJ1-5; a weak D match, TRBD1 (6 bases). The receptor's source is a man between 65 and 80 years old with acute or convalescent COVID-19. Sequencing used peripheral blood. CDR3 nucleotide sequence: TGTGCCAGCAGCCTATCAGGGGATACTCAGCCCCAGCATTTT. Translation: CASSLSGDTQPQHF.